Listed here are 27 T cell receptor beta chains from one sample, sequenced in a study of Ad26.COV2.S vaccination and SARS-CoV-2 variants (dated by TCRdb to the early 2020s). The library was made by the immunoSEQ multiplex PCR assay. TCRdb re-hosts the immuneACCESS table, in-frame sequences only. Its copies lack some clones; in the studies checked, an unresolved V gene accounts for under half of them, and the cause for the rest is not known. The table for this sample lists roughly 700,000 clones; more than 80% of them were counted only once. Of the sample, about 1.5% falls within the top ten clones. The treatment or condition label, read with the paper, signifies: roughly 19 received Ad26.COV2.S at low or high dose, single or two shots; about 5 received placebo; per-sample allocation not given. Repertoires of vaccine and placebo recipients were sequenced from samples taken on day 63 after the first injection.

This specimen consisted of peripheral blood, obtained in a trial of Ad26.COV2.S vaccine versus placebo. These TCRs come from a person between 18 and 60 years old who received the Ad26.COV2.S COVID-19 vaccine or a placebo.

This clone showed up just once. The gene calls are TRBV6-1 and TRBJ2-5; the match to TRBD2 covers 7 bases. Looked up from germline, CDR1 is MNHNS and CDR2 is SASEGT. V was clipped by 6 bases and J by 10 bases; unmatched bases: 14. CDR3 size: 14 residues. DNA of the CDR3: TGTGCCAGCAGAGGCGGGGAGGGCCGATCTATCCAGTACTTC. Translated: CASRGGEGRSIQYF.

This clone was detected once. The J gene is TRBJ1-1, the V gene TRBV9, with D hard to call. The CDR3 length is 13 residues. Trimming stripped 0 bases from V and 2 bases from J, with 5 bases between. Germline V gene sequence: CDR1 SGDLS, CDR2 YYNGEE. Here the CDR3 DNA reads TGTGCCAGCAGCGTAGGATTTAACACTGAAGCTTTCTTT. Protein sequence: CASSVGFNTEAFF.

The chain has TRBV2 and TRBJ2-7; D call uncertain. This CDR3 has 15 amino acids. Trimming cost V 7 bases and J 0 bases, with 16 bases left between them. The germline V gene encodes CDR1 SNHLY and CDR2 FYNNEI. CDR3: CASNGVDWGSYEQYF. The CDR3 nucleotides read TGTGCCAGCAACGGAGTCGATTGGGGCTCCTACGAGCAGTACTTC.

The chain has TRBV4-1 and TRBJ2-2; TRBD2 agrees at 11 bases. Per germline, CDR1 MGHRA and CDR2 YSYEKL. The CDR3 consists of 19 residues. V lost 0 bases and J lost 3; bases outside the gene matches: 9. CDR3 in DNA: TGCGCCAGCAGCCAAGATCCCTCGACTAGCGGGACATACACCGGGGAGCTGTTTTTT. Amino acids: CASSQDPSTSGTYTGELFF.

The gene calls are TRBV12-3 or TRBV12-4 and TRBJ2-1; D ambiguous. V shed 3 bases and J shed 3 bases, with 3 bases lying between them. This CDR3 is built from 12 residues. This CDR3 is CASSFGYNEQFF. For the CDR3, the DNA is TGTGCCAGCAGTTTCGGCTACAATGAGCAGTTCTTC.

This chain connects TRBV4-1 to TRBJ1-2; possibly TRBD1 for D (6 bases). The CDR3 runs to 15 residues. V lost 1 base and J lost 7, with 16 bases in between. Germline V gene sequence: CDR1 MGHRA, CDR2 YSYEKL. The CDR3 nucleotides are TGCGCCAGCAGCCAAGGAGGTGGGGGCGGGTTTGGCTACACCTTC. Amino acids: CASSQGGGGGFGYTF.

This clone has a single count. J is TRBJ2-3 and V is TRBV11-2, with a possible D match to TRBD1 (6 bases). The ends were cut back, 5 bases at V and 4 bases at J, with 13 bases in the middle. This CDR3 is 14 amino acids long. Germline-derived CDR1 and CDR2 are SGHAT and FQNNGV. In nucleotides, the CDR3 is TGTGCCAGCAGCCCAACAGGGAGCGCAGATACGCAGTATTTT. Amino acids: CASSPTGSADTQYF.

V gene TRBV3-1 (or the pseudogene TRBV3-2) combines with J gene TRBJ2-3; D is perhaps TRBD1 (6 bases). Germline V gives CDR1 LGHDT, CDR2 YNNKEL (reference sequence). CDR3 size: 13 residues. Trimming took off 4 bases at V and 4 bases at J, with 9 bases between the two ends. CDR3 amino acids: CASSPSGADTQYF. CDR3 sequence (DNA): TGTGCCAGCAGCCCGTCAGGGGCAGATACGCAGTATTTT.

The CDR3, as DNA: TGTGCCTGGAGTGTACCCCCTAGCTCCTCCTACAATGAGCAGTTCTTC. Translated: CAWSVPPSSSYNEQFF. V and J are TRBV30 and TRBJ2-1, with D tentatively TRBD2 (5 bases). Trimming pared 0 bases from V and 0 bases from J, leaving 12 bases between. Germline V gives CDR1 GTSNPN, CDR2 SVGIG (reference sequence). The CDR3 runs to 16 residues.

The chain combines TRBV6-5 with TRBJ1-2; 7 nucleotides align to TRBD1. Germline V CDR1 and CDR2: MNHEY, SVGAGI. After removal of 6 bases from V and 7 bases from J, the junction contained 2 bases not matched to a gene. The CDR3 totals 11 residues. The CDR3 spells CASRDRAGYTF. The DNA for the CDR3 is TGTGCCAGCAGAGACAGGGCTGGCTACACCTTC.

The chain recombines TRBV7-2 with TRBJ1-2; TRBD1 agrees at 7 bases. The CDR3 runs 14 residues. Germline V CDR1 and CDR2: SGHTA, FQGNSA. V dropped 5 bases and J dropped 8; count of bases not matched to a gene: 11. The CDR3 here is CASSQGQPPKGYTF. CDR3 nucleotide sequence: TGTGCCAGCAGCCAGGGACAGCCCCCTAAGGGCTACACCTTC. Using reference TRBV7-2 and TRBJ1-2 for the parts outside the CDR3, the full variable domain is GAGVSQSPSNKVTEKGKDVELRCDPISGHTALYWYRQSLGQGLEFLIYFQGNSAPDKSGLPSDRFSAERTGGSVSTLTIQRTQQEDSAVYLCASSQGQPPKGYTFGSGTRLTVV.

The V call is TRBV6-6, the J call TRBJ1-2; a weak D match, TRBD1 (5 bases). Per the germline V gene, CDR1 is MNHNY and CDR2 is SVGAGI (reference sequence). Trimming took 0 bases from V and 6 from J, leaving 11 bases between them. The CDR3 is 14 amino acids. CDR3 sequence (DNA): TGTGCCAGCAGTTACTCCGCAGGGACGGATGGCTACACCTTC. Translated, it gives CASSYSAGTDGYTF.

The rearrangement links TRBV24-1 to TRBJ2-5; 7 positions match TRBD1. The V gene end was trimmed by 4 bases and the J gene end by 2 bases; junction bases not matched to a gene: 6. In germline, CDR1 is KGHDR, CDR2 SFDVKD. The CDR3 runs to 15 residues. The CDR3 DNA follows: TGTGCCACCAGTGAGGGCCGGGACAGTCAAGAGACCCAGTACTTC. It yields the protein CATSEGRDSQETQYF.

The chain is built from TRBV30 and TRBJ2-3; 13 positions match TRBD2. Germline V gene data show CDR1 as GTSNPN and CDR2 as SVGIG (reference sequence). Trimming at V came to 8 bases and at J to 1 base, leaving 6 bases not matched to a gene. The CDR3 runs to 15 residues. The CDR3 nucleotides are TGTGCCGGACGGACTAGCGGGAGTGGCACAGATACGCAGTATTTT. This codes for CAGRTSGSGTDTQYF.

The genes are TRBV19 and TRBJ2-3; 10 bases are shared with TRBD2. The junction had 5 bases not matched to a gene; V was cut back by 5 bases and J by 3 bases. This CDR3 spans 15 amino acids. Germline values: CDR1 LNHDA, CDR2 SQIVND (reference sequence). In nucleotides, the CDR3 is TGTGCCAGTAGTCCCGGACTAGCGGTGACAGATACGCAGTATTTT. Amino acid sequence: CASSPGLAVTDTQYF. The full variable domain, with the rest looked up from reference TRBV19 and TRBJ2-3, is DGGITQSPKYLFRKEGQNVTLSCEQNLNHDAMYWYRQDPGQGLRLIYYSQIVNDFQKGDIAEGYSVSREKKESFPLTVTSAQKNPTAFYLCASSPGLAVTDTQYFGPGTRLTVL.

Worth noting for this clone: The same CDR3 arises from other DNA sequences in this sample as well. This chain links TRBV12-3 or TRBV12-4 with TRBJ2-7; D assignment may be TRBD1 or TRBD2 (5 bases each). This CDR3 is built from 13 residues. V was pared by 6 bases and J by 0 bases, with 9 bases between. The CDR3 DNA reads as TGTGCCAGCAGCCGGGACCACTCCTACGAGCAGTACTTC. Translation gives CASSRDHSYEQYF.

The chain uses TRBV9 and TRBJ2-1; 11 bases agree with TRBD2. CDR3 length: 14 amino acids. CDR1 and CDR2 from the germline V gene are SGDLS and YYNGEE. Trimming took 4 bases from V and 4 from J; bases not matched to a gene: 1. The CDR3 bases are TGTGCCAGCAGCCGGACTAGCGGGTACAATGAGCAGTTCTTC. It specifies CASSRTSGYNEQFF.

This sequence joins TRBV2 and TRBJ2-1; D gene uncertain. CDR3 length equals 12 residues. V was pared by 3 bases and J by 6 bases, with 6 bases between. Germline-derived CDR1 and CDR2 are SNHLY and FYNNEI. CDR3 amino acids: CASSEFVNEQFF. Written as DNA, the CDR3 is TGTGCCAGCAGTGAGTTCGTCAATGAGCAGTTCTTC.

This clone has just one count. In DNA, the CDR3 is TGTGCCGGAAAAGGGACTAAACTTACCGGGGAGCTGTTTTTT. It is translated as CAGKGTKLTGELFF. This chain joins TRBV6-5 and TRBJ2-2; TRBD2 matches at 7 bases. V was clipped by 11 bases and J by 5 bases; unmatched bases: 11. Per germline, CDR1 MNHEY and CDR2 SVGAGI. This CDR3 region has 14 residues.

The V gene is TRBV12-3 or TRBV12-4, the J gene TRBJ1-2; D unclear. V lost 1 base to trimming and J lost 4 bases, with 7 bases between them. This CDR3 is built from 13 residues. CDR3 nucleotide sequence: TGTGCCAGCAGTTTAGTTAGCAGCTATGGCTACACCTTC. Its protein product is CASSLVSSYGYTF.

This chain uses TRBV5-1 with TRBJ2-5; D unresolved. The CDR3 has 14 residues. Germline V CDR1 and CDR2: SGHRS, YFSETQ. The V and J ends lost 0 bases and 4 bases respectively, with 10 bases between them. CDR3 sequence reads: CASSLGLERETQYF. In nucleotides, the CDR3 is TGCGCCAGCAGCTTGGGGTTGGAGAGAGAGACCCAGTACTTC.

This chain joins TRBV7-2 and TRBJ1-5; D is unresolved. CDR1 and CDR2 (germline): SGHTA, FQGNSA. The CDR3 covers 13 residues. V was clipped by 1 base and J by 6 bases, with 7 bases between them. CDR3 protein: CASSLVRGQPQHF. CDR3 in DNA: TGTGCCAGCAGCTTAGTTCGTGGTCAGCCCCAGCATTTT.

This chain connects TRBV4-3 to TRBJ2-2, with 9 bases fitting TRBD2. There are 16 residues in the CDR3. Losses at the gene ends were 5 bases for V and 4 bases for J; bases not matched to a gene: 8. In germline, CDR1 is LGHNA, CDR2 YSLEER. The CDR3 protein is CASSVRGGSGTGELFF. CDR3 bases: TGCGCCAGCAGCGTGCGGGGGGGCTCTGGCACCGGGGAGCTGTTTTTT.

Of note for this clone: The junction differs from germline at one of its ends, possibly a read error. The V gene is TRBV6-1, the J gene TRBJ2-1; 9 nucleotides line up with TRBD2. From germline, CDR1 is MNHNS and CDR2 SASEGT. The CDR3 has 16 amino acids. The CDR3 DNA reads TGTGCCAGCAGCGAAGACGGCGGGGGGGCCTACAATGAGCAGTTCTTC. Translated, it gives CASSEDGGGAYNEQFF.

V usage is TRBV11-2 and J usage is TRBJ1-3, with D hard to call. The V and J ends lost 3 bases and 0 bases respectively, with 6 bases between them. Germline CDR1 SGHAT, CDR2 FQNNGV. The CDR3 spans 14 residues. CDR3 loop: CASSFTDSGNTIYF. The CDR3 coding sequence is TGTGCCAGCAGCTTTACAGACTCTGGAAACACCATATATTTT.

The chain uses TRBV7-9 and TRBJ1-1, with D unresolved. Trimming took off 1 base at V and 8 bases at J, with 14 bases between the two ends. Germline V gene data show CDR1 as SEHNR and CDR2 as FQNEAQ (reference sequence). The CDR3 covers 14 residues. CDR3 nucleotide sequence: TGTGCCAGCAGCTTAGACGGCAGTCTGAGGGAAGCTTTCTTT. Translating it yields CASSLDGSLREAFF.

The rearrangement joins TRBV12-3 or TRBV12-4 to TRBJ1-1; no reliable D call. Trimming removed 5 bases from V and 5 bases from J, with 12 bases in between. The CDR3 is 13 residues long. CDR3 amino acids: CASSKDPGTEAFF. For the CDR3, the DNA is TGTGCCAGCAGTAAGGACCCCGGGACTGAAGCTTTCTTT.